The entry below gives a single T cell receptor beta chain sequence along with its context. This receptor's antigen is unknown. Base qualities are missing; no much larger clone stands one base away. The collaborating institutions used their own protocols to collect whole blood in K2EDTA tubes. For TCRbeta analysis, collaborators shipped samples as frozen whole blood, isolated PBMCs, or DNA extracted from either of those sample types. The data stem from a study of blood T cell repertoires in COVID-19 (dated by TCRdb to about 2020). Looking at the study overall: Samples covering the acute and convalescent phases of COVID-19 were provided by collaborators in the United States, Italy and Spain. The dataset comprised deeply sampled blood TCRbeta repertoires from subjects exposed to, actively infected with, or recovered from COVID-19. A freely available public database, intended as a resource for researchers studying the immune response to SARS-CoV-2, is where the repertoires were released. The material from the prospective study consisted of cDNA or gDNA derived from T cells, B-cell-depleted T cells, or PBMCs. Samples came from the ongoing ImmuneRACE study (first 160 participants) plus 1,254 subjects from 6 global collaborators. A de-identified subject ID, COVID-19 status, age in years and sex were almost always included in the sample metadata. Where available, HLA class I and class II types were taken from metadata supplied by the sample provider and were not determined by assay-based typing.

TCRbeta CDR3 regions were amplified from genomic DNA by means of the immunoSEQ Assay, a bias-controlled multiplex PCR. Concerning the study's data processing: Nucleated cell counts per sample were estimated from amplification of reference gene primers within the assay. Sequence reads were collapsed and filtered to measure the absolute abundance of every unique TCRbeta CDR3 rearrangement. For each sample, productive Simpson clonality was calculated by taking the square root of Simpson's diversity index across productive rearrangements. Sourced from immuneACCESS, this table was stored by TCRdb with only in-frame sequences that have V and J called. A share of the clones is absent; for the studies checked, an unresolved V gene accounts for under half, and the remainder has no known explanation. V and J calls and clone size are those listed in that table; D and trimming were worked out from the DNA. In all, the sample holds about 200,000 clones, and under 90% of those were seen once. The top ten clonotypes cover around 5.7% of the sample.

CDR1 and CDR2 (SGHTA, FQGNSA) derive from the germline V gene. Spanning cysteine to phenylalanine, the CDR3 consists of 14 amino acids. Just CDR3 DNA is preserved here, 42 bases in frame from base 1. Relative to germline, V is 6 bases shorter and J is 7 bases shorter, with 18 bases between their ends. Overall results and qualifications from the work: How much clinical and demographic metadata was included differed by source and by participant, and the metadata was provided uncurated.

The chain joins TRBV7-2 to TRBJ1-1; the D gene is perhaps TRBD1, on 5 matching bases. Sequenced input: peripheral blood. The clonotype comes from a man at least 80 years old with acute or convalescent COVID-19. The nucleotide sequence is TGTGCCAGCAGGGTAGTGGTGCGGGGCGATGAAGCTTTCTTT. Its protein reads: CASRVVVRGDEAFF.